This T cell receptor beta chain originates from a study of blood T cell repertoires in COVID-19. The protocol was immunoSEQ multiplex PCR, while the TCRdb copy is restricted to in-frame clones and leaves out a portion. Of about 130,000 clones listed, around 85% are singletons. The V gene's germline CDR1 is MNHEY and CDR2 SMNVEV (reference sequence). The CDR3 totals 15 residues. V shed 2 bases and J shed 5 bases, with 12 bases lying between them. The sample comprised peripheral blood. This sequence was found in a woman aged 45-59 years with acute or convalescent COVID-19. V is TRBV27 and J is TRBJ1-4, with D maybe TRBD1 (6 bases). DNA for the CDR3: TGTGCCAGCAGTTTAAAGGGGGGGGTAAATGAAAAACTGTTTTTT. Its translation is CASSLKGGVNEKLFF.